The 20 T cell receptor beta chains presented below share a single source sample, sequenced in a study of OX40 agonist ivuxolimab in advanced cancers. Data came from immunoSEQ multiplex PCR; TCRdb stores just in-frame clones and leaves some out. Among approximately 84,000 clones listed, 75% to 90% were seen once. This specimen was CD4+ or CD8+ T cells sorted from blood, taken in a trial of the OX40 agonist ivuxolimab. The receptors stem from an adult with an advanced solid tumor such as melanoma, head and neck, liver or kidney cancer.

The gene calls are TRBV11-1 and TRBJ2-7; D remains ambiguous. V dropped 3 bases and J dropped 1 base, with 10 bases sitting between them. This CDR3 has 14 residues. CDR1 and CDR2 (germline): SGHAT, FQDESV (reference sequence). The CDR3 protein is CASSFYGRSYEQYV. In DNA form, the CDR3 reads TGTGCCAGCAGCTTTTACGGGCGTTCCTACGAGCAGTACGTC.

The V and J genes are TRBV2 and TRBJ1-2; D remains ambiguous. The germline gives CDR1 SNHLY, CDR2 FYNNEI. The CDR3 extends over 15 amino acids. Trimming shortened V by 8 bases and J by 0 bases, and 16 bases separated the two germline ends. The CDR3 sequence is CASVALSGTNYGYTF. Written as DNA, the CDR3 is TGTGCCAGCGTGGCGCTGAGCGGGACTAACTATGGCTACACCTTC.

The chain joins TRBV7-2 to TRBJ2-1; 8 bases match TRBD1. There are 15 residues in the CDR3. Germline CDR1 reads SGHTA; CDR2 reads FQGNSA. The V segment lost 6 bases and the J segment 2 bases; nucleotides outside the gene matches: 6. The CDR3 region is CASRLQGAPYNEQFF. The CDR3, as DNA: TGTGCCAGCAGACTTCAGGGGGCCCCCTACAATGAGCAGTTCTTC.

This chain links TRBV5-1 with TRBJ1-6; tentative D call: TRBD1 (6 bases). Deletions cut 2 bases from V and 6 bases from J, with 12 bases between. CDR3 size: 15 residues. The germline V gene has CDR1 SGHRS and CDR2 YFSETQ. The CDR3 DNA sequence: TGCGCCAGCAGCTTACAGGGCTCGGGTAATTCACCCCTCCACTTT. Amino acid sequence: CASSLQGSGNSPLHF. Full variable domain (remainder filled in from reference TRBV5-1 and TRBJ1-6): KAGVTQTPRYLIKTRGQQVTLSCSPISGHRSVSWYQQTPGQGLQFLFEYFSETQRNKGNFPGRFSGRQFSNSRSEMNVSTLELGDSALYLCASSLQGSGNSPLHFGNGTRLTVT.

The chain combines TRBV30 with TRBJ1-1; TRBD1 agrees at 8 bases. Germline V lookup: CDR1 GTSNPN, CDR2 SVGIG (reference sequence). This CDR3 region has 14 residues. The ends lost 2 bases at V and 1 base at J; junction bases unmatched: 3. Written as DNA, the CDR3 is TGTGCCTGGAGTCGGACAGGGAAGAACACTGAAGCTTTCTTT. This gives the protein CAWSRTGKNTEAFF. The whole variable domain, filled in from reference TRBV30 and TRBJ1-1, reads SQTIHQWPATLVQPVGSPLSLECTVEGTSNPNLYWYRQAAGRGLQLLFYSVGIGQISSEVPQNLSASRPQDRQFILSSKKLLLSDSGFYLCAWSRTGKNTEAFFGQGTRLTVV.

The rearrangement links TRBV7-3 to TRBJ2-1; 9 nucleotides line up with TRBD2. This CDR3 has 15 amino acids. Trimming removed 1 base from V and 7 bases from J; junction bases left unmatched: 5. Germline loops: CDR1 SGHTA, CDR2 FQGTGA. The CDR3, as DNA: TGTGCCAGCAGCTTAATAGCGGGAGTTTATAATGAGCAGTTCTTC. It translates to CASSLIAGVYNEQFF.

The chain links TRBV7-8 to TRBJ1-5, with 9 nucleotides matching TRBD1. The CDR3 is 16 amino acids. Unmatched junction bases numbered 9, after V lost 4 bases and J lost 5 bases. Per germline, CDR1 SGHVS and CDR2 FQNEAQ. The CDR3 DNA follows: TGTGCCAGCAGCTCGTACAGGGGGCGAGGAGATCAGCCCCAGCATTTT. Translation gives CASSSYRGRGDQPQHF.

This chain uses TRBV7-3 with TRBJ2-3, with a tentative D call TRBD2 (6 bases). V was shortened by 1 base and J by 4 bases, with 9 bases between the two germline ends. CDR3 length equals 14 residues. Germline values: CDR1 SGHTA, CDR2 FQGTGA. In DNA form, the CDR3 reads TGTGCCAGCAGCTTAAGTGGGGAGGCAGATACGCAGTATTTT. It yields the protein CASSLSGEADTQYF.

This rearrangement joins TRBV19 to TRBJ2-7, with D tentatively TRBD1 (6 bases). This CDR3 spans 13 amino acids. Germline V gene data show CDR1 as LNHDA and CDR2 as SQIVND (reference sequence). V was clipped by 4 bases and J by 12 bases, with 19 bases between them. The CDR3 nucleotides are TGTGCCAGTAGTAACCAGGCACCCTCGACAGGGTACGTC. Translation: CASSNQAPSTGYV.

The J gene is TRBJ2-7, the V gene TRBV6-5; perhaps TRBD2 as D (6 bases). Trimming stripped 7 bases from V and 2 bases from J, with 18 bases between. This CDR3 comprises 15 residues. The V gene's germline CDR1 is MNHEY and CDR2 SVGAGI. CDR3 in amino acids: CASKPIGGTTYEQYV. DNA for the CDR3: TGTGCCAGCAAGCCGATCGGGGGAACGACCTACGAGCAGTACGTC.

The chain recombines TRBV4-1 with TRBJ2-7, with 8 bases lining up with TRBD1. This CDR3 has 15 amino acids. V lost 0 bases and J lost 5; bases outside the gene matches: 6. The V gene's germline CDR1 is MGHRA and CDR2 YSYEKL. Here the CDR3 reads CASSQDEPGGDEQYF. The CDR3 DNA is TGCGCCAGCAGCCAAGATGAACCAGGGGGCGACGAGCAGTACTTC.

The gene calls are TRBV7-2 and TRBJ2-7; D assignment may be TRBD1 or TRBD2 (5 bases each). Germline CDR1 is SGHTA and CDR2 is FQGNSA. Trimming stripped 1 base from V and 5 bases from J, with 18 bases between. This CDR3 is 16 amino acids long. The CDR3 sequence is CASSLVGPEGWDEQYF. In nucleotides, the CDR3 is TGTGCCAGCAGCTTAGTGGGCCCTGAGGGGTGGGACGAGCAGTACTTC.

V is TRBV5-1 and J is TRBJ2-1, with TRBD2 matching over 10 bases. This CDR3 spans 17 amino acids. V gave up 0 bases and J gave up 7 bases; unmatched junction bases: 10. The germline gives CDR1 SGHRS, CDR2 YFSETQ. CDR3: CASSLGGLAGVQNEQFF. The CDR3, as DNA: TGCGCCAGCAGCTTGGGGGGTCTAGCGGGAGTACAGAATGAGCAGTTCTTC.

The chain employs TRBV11-3 and TRBJ2-1; perhaps TRBD2 as D (5 bases). V lost 2 bases and J lost 0, with 8 bases in between. The CDR3 extends over 15 amino acids. Germline loops: CDR1 SGHNT, CDR2 YENEEA. The CDR3 DNA sequence: TGTGCCAGCAGCTTACTCGGGAACTCCTACAATGAGCAGTTCTTC. It is translated as CASSLLGNSYNEQFF.

V and J are TRBV7-9 and TRBJ1-2; TRBD1 aligns across 8 bases. Germline CDR1 SEHNR, CDR2 FQNEAQ (reference sequence). The CDR3 spans 12 residues. The junction had 3 bases not matched to a gene; V was cut back by 5 bases and J by 7 bases. The CDR3 here is CASSNDRGGYTF. The CDR3, as DNA: TGTGCCAGCAGCAACGACAGGGGTGGCTACACCTTC.

The V and J genes are TRBV5-6 and TRBJ1-2; no reliable D call. Looked up from germline, CDR1 is SGHDT and CDR2 is YYEEEE. Trimming took 4 bases from V and 5 from J, leaving 9 bases between them. The CDR3 is made up of 12 amino acids. The CDR3 DNA sequence: TGTGCCAGCAGCCTAGGACTTTATGGCTACACCTTC. Its translation is CASSLGLYGYTF.

The V gene is TRBV21-1, the J gene TRBJ1-6. TRBV21-1 corresponds to a pseudogene. The CDR3 has 12 amino acids. The CDR3 is CASSDRPVTLHF. CDR3 nucleotide sequence: TGTGCCAGCAGCGATCGGCCGGTGACCCTCCACTTT.

The gene calls are TRBV10-3 and TRBJ2-5; the match to TRBD2 covers 9 bases. V shed 10 bases and J 11 bases; nucleotides not matched to a gene: 8. Germline lookup yields CDR1 ENHRY and CDR2 SYGVKD. The CDR3 runs to 11 residues. The CDR3 loop reads CASQGSGSQYF. The DNA of the CDR3 is TGTGCCAGCCAAGGTAGCGGGAGTCAGTACTTC.

V is TRBV5-8 and J is TRBJ1-6, with D unclear. In germline, CDR1 is SGHTS, CDR2 YDEGEE. With 4 bases removed from V and 3 bases from J, the gap between germline ends came to 11 bases. The CDR3 spans 15 residues. The CDR3 DNA sequence: TGTGCCAGCAGCCTCGACACGAGCTATAATTCACCCCTCCACTTT. As protein: CASSLDTSYNSPLHF.

The chain combines TRBV7-2 with TRBJ2-5, with D unclear. The ends were cut back, 5 bases at V and 0 bases at J, with 7 bases in the middle. CDR3 size: 13 residues. The germline V gene has CDR1 SGHTA and CDR2 FQGNSA. The CDR3 DNA follows: TGTGCCAGCAGCCCCCGAAACCAAGAGACCCAGTACTTC. Its translation: CASSPRNQETQYF.